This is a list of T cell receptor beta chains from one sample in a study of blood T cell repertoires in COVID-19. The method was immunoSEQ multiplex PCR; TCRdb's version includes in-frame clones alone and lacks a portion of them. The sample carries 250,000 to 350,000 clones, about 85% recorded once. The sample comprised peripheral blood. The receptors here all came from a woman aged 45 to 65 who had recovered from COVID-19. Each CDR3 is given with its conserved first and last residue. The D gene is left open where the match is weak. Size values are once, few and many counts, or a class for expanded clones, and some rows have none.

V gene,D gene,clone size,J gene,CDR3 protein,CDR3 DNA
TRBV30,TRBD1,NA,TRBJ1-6,CAWSARTGHSPLHF,TGTGCCTGGAGTGCACGGACAGGGCATTCACCCCTCCACTTT
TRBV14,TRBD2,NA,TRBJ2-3,CASSQFTSGGVYTQYF,TGTGCCAGCAGCCAATTCACTAGCGGGGGGGTGTATACGCAGTATTTT
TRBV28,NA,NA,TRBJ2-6,CASSFQQVYRANVLTF,TGTGCCAGCAGTTTCCAACAGGTTTACAGGGCCAACGTCCTGACTTTC
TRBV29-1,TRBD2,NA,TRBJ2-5,CSVAVGGETQYF,TGCAGCGTTGCGGTGGGAGGGGAGACCCAGTACTTC
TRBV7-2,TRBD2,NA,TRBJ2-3,CASSSQRGGTDTQYF,TGTGCCAGCAGCTCCCAGCGGGGGGGGACAGATACGCAGTATTTT
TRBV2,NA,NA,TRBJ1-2,CASSEGGLNNYGYTF,TGTGCCAGCAGTGAAGGGGGACTGAATAACTATGGCTACACCTTC
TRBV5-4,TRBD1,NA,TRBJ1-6,CASSFGQGDNSPLHF,TGTGCCAGCAGCTTCGGACAGGGGGATAATTCACCCCTCCACTTT
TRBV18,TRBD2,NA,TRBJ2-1,CASSPPSGGAIEQFF,TGTGCCAGCTCACCCCCTAGCGGGGGGGCTATTGAGCAGTTCTTC
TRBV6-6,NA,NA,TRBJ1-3,CASSYMSSSGTIYF,TGTGCCAGCAGTTACATGTCGTCGTCGGGCACCATATATTTT
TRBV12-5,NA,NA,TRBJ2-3,CVFGTNTQYF,TGTGTCTTCGGGACAAATACGCAGTATTTT
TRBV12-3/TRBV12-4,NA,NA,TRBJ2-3,CASSLPPADTQYF,TGTGCCAGCAGTTTACCCCCAGCAGATACGCAGTATTTT
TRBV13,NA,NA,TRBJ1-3,CASSRENTIYF,TGTGCCAGCAGCAGAGAAAACACCATATATTTT
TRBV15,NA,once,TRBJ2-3,CATSRWRTKTDTQYF,TGTGCCACCAGCAGGTGGAGGACGAAAACAGATACGCAGTATTTT
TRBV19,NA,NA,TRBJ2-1,CASTPAGRLSYNEQFF,TGTGCCAGTACCCCAGCTGGGCGTTTGTCCTACAATGAGCAGTTCTTC
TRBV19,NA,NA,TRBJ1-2,CASSIPGRSNYGYTF,TGTGCCAGTAGTATCCCCGGCAGGTCGAACTATGGCTACACCTTC
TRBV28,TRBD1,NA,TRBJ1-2,CASMDRPDYGYTF,TGTGCCAGTATGGACAGGCCTGACTATGGCTACACCTTC
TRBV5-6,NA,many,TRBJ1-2,CASSLIHKGYTF,TGTGCCAGCAGTTTAATACATAAGGGCTACACCTTC
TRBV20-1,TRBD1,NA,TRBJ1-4,CSAGQGVKLFF,TGCAGTGCGGGACAGGGTGTAAAACTGTTTTTT
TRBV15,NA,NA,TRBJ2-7,CATSRVGVGYEQYF,TGTGCCACCAGCAGAGTAGGGGTCGGCTACGAGCAGTACTTC
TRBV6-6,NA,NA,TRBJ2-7,CASRDSSYEQYF,TGTGCCAGCAGGGACAGTTCCTACGAGCAGTACTTC
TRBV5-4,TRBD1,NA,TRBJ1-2,CASSPPGTGGQRYGYTF,TGTGCCAGCAGCCCCCCCGGGACAGGGGGCCAGAGGTATGGCTACACCTTC
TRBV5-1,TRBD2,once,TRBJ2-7,CASSPRGGIYEQYF,TGCGCCAGCAGCCCGAGGGGAGGGATTTACGAGCAGTACTTC
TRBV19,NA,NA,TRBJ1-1,CASSIPRETEAFF,TGTGCCAGTAGTATCCCCAGGGAAACTGAAGCTTTCTTT
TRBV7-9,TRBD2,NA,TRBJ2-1,CASSLTSGGVGEQFF,TGTGCCAGCAGCTTAACTAGCGGGGGGGTTGGTGAGCAGTTCTTC
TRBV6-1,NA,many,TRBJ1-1,CASSEWRLGTEAFF,TGTGCCAGCAGTGAATGGAGGTTAGGCACTGAAGCTTTCTTT
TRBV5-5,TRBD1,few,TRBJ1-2,CASSLGTGSGYTF,TGTGCCAGCAGCTTGGGGACAGGGAGTGGCTACACCTTC
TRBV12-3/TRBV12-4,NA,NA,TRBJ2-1,CASSFAGYNEQFF,TGTGCCAGCAGTTTTGCAGGGTACAATGAGCAGTTCTTC